This T cell receptor (beta chain) was captured by sequencing in a study of blood T cell repertoires in COVID-19. Study background: In each case, the material was cDNA or gDNA derived from T cells, B-cell-depleted T cells, or PBMCs.

Germline-derived CDR1 and CDR2 are SGHAT and FQNNGV. This CDR3 contains 11 residues. Trimming took off 7 bases at V and 6 bases at J, with 10 bases between the two ends. In the authors' workflow: Reference gene primer amplification yielded estimated nucleated cell counts. TCRdb's copy holds only in-frame clones and misses some; the assay was immunoSEQ multiplex PCR. Clone size and the V and J calls come from that table; the DNA yielded D and trimming. The data hold some 120,000 clones, with approximately 80% observed a single time. What was sequenced was peripheral blood. The source is a man in his 60s with acute or convalescent COVID-19. V gene TRBV11-2 combines with J gene TRBJ2-7; D might be TRBD2 (5 bases). This chain's CDR3 is CASTTGVEQYF. The CDR3 nucleotides are TGTGCCAGCACGACCGGGGTCGAGCAGTACTTC.